Presented here are 6 T cell receptor beta chains from one specimen sequenced in a study of post-analysis software for immune sequencing data. Unique molecular identifiers featured in each of the TCR beta cDNA libraries. Via MiXCR, TCRdb re-called the PCR reads, giving one row per CDR3 protein. Here the sample spans approximately 730,000 distinct CDR3 sequences, roughly 27% being singletons. The antigens of these receptors remain unknown. Findings of the study overall: Compared with controls, patients had more of five TRBV segments, including TRBV5-6, TRBV5-1 and TRBV20-1.

Sequencing was performed on blood. These TCRs come from a girl between 10 and 17 years old with multiple sclerosis.

This clonotype has just a few counts. This chain connects TRBV6-5 to TRBJ2-1; D remains unclear. Germline-derived CDR1 and CDR2 are MNHEY and SVGAGI. V lost 4 bases to trimming and J lost 2 bases, with 12 bases between them. The CDR3 is 15 amino acids. The CDR3 sequence is CASSSQAPPYNEQFF. The CDR3 nucleotides read TGTGCCAGCAGTTCTCAAGCTCCCCCCTACAATGAGCAGTTCTTC.

This chain links TRBV20-1 with TRBJ2-1; maybe TRBD1 (6 bases). The germline gives CDR1 DFQATT, CDR2 SNEGSKA (reference sequence). The CDR3 spans 18 residues. The ends were cut back, 6 bases at V and 2 bases at J, with 26 bases in the middle. This CDR3 reads CSADIGGRKTRAYNEQFF. CDR3 coding DNA: TGCAGTGCCGATATAGGGGGACGGAAGACACGAGCCTACAATGAGCAGTTCTTC.

This clonotype was seen a few times. The DNA for the CDR3 is TGTGCCAGCAGTTTACTTCGGAACTACAATGAGCAGTTCTTC. Translated, it gives CASSLLRNYNEQFF. This rearrangement joins TRBV12-3 or TRBV12-4 to TRBJ2-1; no clear D gene. The CDR3 is 14 amino acids. Deletions cut 2 bases from V and 3 bases from J, with 8 bases between.

This clonotype showed up just a few times. The chain recombines TRBV10-3 with TRBJ2-7; 7 nucleotides agree with TRBD1. Gene TRBJ2-5 matches the end of the DNA better, so the J call may be wrong. This CDR3 is built from 14 residues. CDR1 and CDR2 from the germline V gene are ENHRY and SYGVKD. CDR3 sequence (DNA): TGTGCCATCAGCGCCGGGACAGCTCAAGAGACCCAGTACTTC. Its protein product is CAISAGTAQETQYF.

This clonotype has a handful of counts. The chain recombines TRBV4-3 with TRBJ2-1; 8 bases line up with TRBD2. The junction had 4 bases not matched to a gene; V was cut back by 0 bases and J by 0 bases. The CDR3 sequence is 17 residues long. Germline V gene data show CDR1 as LGHNA and CDR2 as YSLEER. CDR3 loop: CASSQDSAGGSYNEQFF. The CDR3 DNA reads as TGCGCCAGCAGCCAAGATTCGGCGGGAGGCTCCTACAATGAGCAGTTCTTC.

V is TRBV29-1 and J is TRBJ2-1; tentatively, D is TRBD1 (5 bases). Per germline, CDR1 SQVTM and CDR2 ANQGSEA. There are 16 residues in the CDR3. With 1 base removed from V and 3 bases from J, the gap between germline ends came to 16 bases. In DNA, the CDR3 is TGCAGCGTTGAAGGGATGGGGCAGACTTTCTACAATGAGCAGTTCTTC. Its protein product is CSVEGMGQTFYNEQFF.